One and the same sample provided the 5 T cell receptor beta chains below, sequenced in a study of blood T cell repertoires in COVID-19. Assay used: immunoSEQ multiplex PCR; TCRdb lists only in-frame clones, some missing. The sample has around 120,000 clones, roughly 80% seen once; the top ten hold 2.5% to 3%. The sequenced material came from peripheral blood. Source of these receptors: a man aged 50-60 years with acute or convalescent COVID-19.

V and J are TRBV5-6 and TRBJ1-3; no definite D call. Deletions cut 1 base from V and 0 bases from J, with 5 bases between. Germline V gene data show CDR1 as SGHDT and CDR2 as YYEEEE. The CDR3 length is 14 residues. Written as DNA, the CDR3 is TGTGCCAGCAGCTTGACAGTCTCTGGAAACACCATATATTTT. Amino acids: CASSLTVSGNTIYF.

The chain recombines TRBV5-1 with TRBJ2-1; tentatively, D is TRBD1 (7 bases). The CDR3 runs to 16 residues. The V and J ends lost 4 bases and 1 base respectively, with 15 bases between them. Germline lookup yields CDR1 SGHRS and CDR2 YFSETQ. The CDR3 loop reads CASSTASGGSYNEQFF. CDR3 sequence (DNA): TGCGCCAGCAGCACCGCTTCAGGGGGGTCCTACAATGAGCAGTTCTTC.

The table lists this clone with a count of one. The chain has TRBV11-1 and TRBJ2-1, with 7 bases lining up with TRBD2. CDR1 is SGHAT, CDR2 FQDESV, per germline (reference sequence). The CDR3 has 15 residues. J gave up 4 bases and V 3 bases, and 6 bases lay outside the gene matches. The CDR3 nucleotides are TGTGCCAGCAGCTTCGTACTAGCGACGTACAATGAGCAGTTCTTC. Translated: CASSFVLATYNEQFF.

This clone was counted between two and nine times. This chain connects TRBV4-1 to TRBJ1-2; the D gene is possibly TRBD1 (6 bases). Germline V gene sequence: CDR1 MGHRA, CDR2 YSYEKL. V was clipped by 4 bases and J by 3 bases, with 15 bases between them. This CDR3 has 15 residues. CDR3 sequence (DNA): TGCGCCAGCAGCCGAAGCCGGTCAGGGGACTATGGCTACACCTTC. Translation gives CASSRSRSGDYGYTF.

The genes are TRBV7-9 and TRBJ2-7, with 9 bases identical to TRBD1. The ends lost 4 bases at V and 4 bases at J; junction bases unmatched: 11. The CDR3 loop spans 16 amino acids. Germline loops: CDR1 SEHNR, CDR2 FQNEAQ (reference sequence). CDR3 loop: CASSSAVGTGFYEQYF. CDR3 sequence (DNA): TGTGCCAGCAGCTCCGCCGTTGGGACAGGGTTTTACGAGCAGTACTTC.